Following are 30 T cell receptor beta chains from one sample sequenced in a study of blood T cells in healthy people across ages. Primers used in a second PCR of roughly 7 to 11 cycles were a sample-barcoded 5' primer and a J-beta primer mix. MiXCR, run by TCRdb on the 5' RACE reads, gives a single entry per CDR3 protein. Of about 970,000 distinct CDR3 sequences in the sample, roughly 51% were seen once. The sequenced sample was blood. The receptors shown here come from an older woman in good health.

The chain combines TRBV10-3 with TRBJ2-1; 8 bases agree with TRBD2. This CDR3 comprises 17 residues. Germline V CDR1 and CDR2: ENHRY, SYGVKD. The V gene end was trimmed by 3 bases and the J gene end by 0 bases; junction bases not matched to a gene: 7. The CDR3 loop reads CAISDPLAGRSYNEQFF. CDR3 coding DNA: TGTGCCATCAGTGATCCCCTAGCGGGTCGCTCCTACAATGAGCAGTTCTTC.

Written as DNA, the CDR3 is TGTGCCAGGGGGGGGATCGGGGACTACGAGCAGTACTTC. This translates into CARGGIGDYEQYF. V is TRBV6-4 and J is TRBJ2-7, with 7 bases lining up with TRBD2. This CDR3 is 13 amino acids long. Trimming cost V 9 bases and J 3 bases; bases outside gene matches: 8. Germline V gene sequence: CDR1 MRHNA, CDR2 SNTAGT.

This clonotype has more than one count but fewer than ten. The rearrangement links TRBV20-1 to TRBJ2-7; 8 bases fit TRBD1. V lost 7 bases, J lost 3 bases, and 14 bases stayed unmatched. Germline CDR1 DFQATT, CDR2 SNEGSKA (reference sequence). This CDR3 is built from 15 residues. For the CDR3, the DNA is TGCAGTGTTTGGCCCCCCGGGACAGGTTTCTACGAGCAGTACTTC. The encoded protein is CSVWPPGTGFYEQYF.

The chain links TRBV5-1 to TRBJ2-5, with 7 positions matching TRBD2. From germline, CDR1 is SGHRS and CDR2 YFSETQ. This CDR3 comprises 12 residues. V gave up 4 bases and J gave up 11 bases; unmatched junction bases: 8. CDR3 sequence (DNA): TGCGCCAGCAGCGCGCGGGAGACGGAGCAGTACTTC. Amino acids: CASSARETEQYF.

The chain employs TRBV2 and TRBJ1-2, with TRBD1 identical over 9 bases. Germline CDR1 is SNHLY and CDR2 is FYNNEI. V lost 0 bases and J lost 5; bases outside the gene matches: 4. The CDR3 is 15 amino acids. The CDR3, as DNA: TGTGCCAGCAGTGAAGCCGTCGACAGGGGGTATGGCTACACCTTC. This codes for CASSEAVDRGYGYTF. The full variable domain, completed using reference TRBV2 and TRBJ1-2, is EPEVTQTPSHQVTQMGQEVILRCVPISNHLYFYWYRQILGQKVEFLVSFYNNEISEKSEIFDDQFSVERPDGSNFTLKIRSTKLEDSAMYFCASSEAVDRGYGYTFGSGTRLTVV.

The gene calls are TRBV2 and TRBJ2-1; 11 bases are a match to TRBD2. The ends lost 1 base at V and 4 bases at J; junction bases unmatched: 0. This CDR3 is built from 15 residues. Per germline, CDR1 SNHLY and CDR2 FYNNEI. Here the CDR3 reads CASSEVAGGYNEQFF. The CDR3 DNA reads as TGTGCCAGCAGTGAAGTAGCGGGAGGGTACAATGAGCAGTTCTTC.

In this sample, this clonotype turned up once. J is TRBJ2-1 and V is TRBV6-6, with TRBD2 matching over 9 bases. The junction had 4 bases not matched to a gene; V was cut back by 7 bases and J by 3 bases. The V gene's germline CDR1 is MNHNY and CDR2 SVGAGI (reference sequence). The CDR3 consists of 14 residues. CDR3 protein: CASNAGGVYNEQFF. In nucleotides, the CDR3 is TGTGCCAGCAACGCGGGAGGGGTCTACAATGAGCAGTTCTTC.

This clonotype was seen more than once but under ten times. The chain links TRBV7-9 to TRBJ2-3; TRBD1 agrees at 8 bases. The CDR3 contains 16 residues. The V gene's germline CDR1 is SEHNR and CDR2 FQNEAQ (reference sequence). The V and J ends lost 3 bases and 6 bases, in that order; junction bases with no gene match: 11. CDR3 sequence (DNA): TGTGCCAGCAGCTTTGGGCAGGGGGCCAATGGGGATACGCAGTATTTT. It codes for CASSFGQGANGDTQYF. The full variable domain, its missing parts supplied by reference TRBV7-9 and TRBJ2-3, is DTGVSQNPRHKITKRGQNVTFRCDPISEHNRLYWYRQTLGQGPEFLTYFQNEAQLEKSRLLSDRFSAERPKGSFSTLEIQRTEQGDSAMYLCASSFGQGANGDTQYFGPGTRLTVL.

V usage is TRBV6-2 or TRBV6-3 and J usage is TRBJ1-5; D is unresolved. CDR3 length: 13 residues. The germline V and J ends were trimmed by 7 bases and 3 bases, with 10 bases remaining between them. Germline loops: CDR1 MNHEY, CDR2 SVGEGT. The CDR3 coding sequence is TGTGCCAGCAACCCGGGGTCCAATCAGCCCCAGCATTTT. Encoded protein: CASNPGSNQPQHF.

The chain joins TRBV28 to TRBJ2-7; D gene ambiguous. This CDR3 region has 13 residues. Trimming removed 5 bases from V and 4 bases from J, with 12 bases in between. Germline CDR1 MDHEN, CDR2 SYDVKM. This CDR3 is CASSPWGAYEQYF. Here the CDR3 DNA reads TGTGCCAGCAGTCCCTGGGGTGCGTACGAGCAGTACTTC.

The CDR3 DNA is TGCAGCGTTGGCCCTAGGCTGGGGACAGGGGGGAATGAGCAGTTCTTC. Translated, it gives CSVGPRLGTGGNEQFF. The V and J genes are TRBV29-1 and TRBJ2-1; 11 bases line up with TRBD1. The trim removed 4 bases at V and 7 bases at J, leaving 12 bases unmatched. Per the germline V gene, CDR1 is SQVTM and CDR2 is ANQGSEA. The CDR3 runs to 16 residues.

This clonotype came up a few times. This chain connects TRBV6-6 to TRBJ2-7; the D gene is possibly TRBD1 (7 bases). V was cut by 6 bases and J by 3 bases, with 15 bases left in between. The CDR3 consists of 14 residues. CDR1 is MNHNY and CDR2 is SVGAGI in the germline V gene (reference sequence). The chain's CDR3 is CASRPGGGYYEQYF. The CDR3 DNA reads TGTGCCAGCAGGCCCGGAGGGGGCTACTACGAGCAGTACTTC.

The V call is TRBV7-2, the J call TRBJ2-2, with 8 bases that match TRBD1. The CDR3 has 15 amino acids. J was trimmed by 3 bases and V by 7 bases; bases with no gene match: 7. Germline CDR1 and CDR2: SGHTA and FQGNSA. CDR3 bases: TGTGCCAGCACAGGACAGGGTCGGGACACCGGGGAGCTGTTTTTT. It specifies CASTGQGRDTGELFF.

The rearrangement links TRBV4-3 to TRBJ2-7, with 8 bases aligning to TRBD1. The CDR3 spans 13 residues. The germline CDR1 and CDR2 sequences are LGHNA and YSLEER. V dropped 8 bases and J dropped 5; count of bases not matched to a gene: 8. CDR3 protein: CASAGGAGDEQYF. CDR3 coding DNA: TGCGCCAGCGCAGGGGGCGCGGGTGACGAGCAGTACTTC.

The chain is built from TRBV6-6 and TRBJ1-5; 7 bases match TRBD1. The CDR3 totals 16 residues. Germline trimming cut 1 base from V and 0 bases from J; bases unmatched to any gene: 3. CDR1 and CDR2 (germline): MNHNY, SVGAGI (reference sequence). CDR3 DNA sequence: TGTGCCAGCAGTTACTGGGGGACAGATAGCAATCAGCCCCAGCATTTT. Its translation: CASSYWGTDSNQPQHF.

This clonotype appeared a single time. The V and J genes are TRBV3-1 and TRBJ2-3; D may correspond to TRBD1 or TRBD2 (5 bases each). The germline V gene encodes CDR1 LGHDT and CDR2 YNNKEL (reference sequence). The CDR3 totals 16 residues. V was trimmed by 0 bases and J by 2 bases, leaving 12 bases between them. In DNA form, the CDR3 reads TGTGCCAGCAGCCAAGATTTGAGGGGTAACACAGATACGCAGTATTTT. It yields the protein CASSQDLRGNTDTQYF.

This chain links TRBV28 with TRBJ2-5; tentative D call: TRBD2 (5 bases). V lost 2 bases, J lost 5 bases, and 15 bases lay in between. Germline values: CDR1 MDHEN, CDR2 SYDVKM. There are 15 residues in the CDR3. CDR3 in DNA: TGTGCCAGCAGTTTACATGACGAGAGGGATGAGACCCAGTACTTC. This sequence encodes CASSLHDERDETQYF.

The chain employs TRBV12-3 or TRBV12-4 and TRBJ2-7, with a tentative D call TRBD2 (6 bases). With 8 bases removed from V and 3 bases from J, the gap between germline ends came to 8 bases. The CDR3 sequence is 11 residues long. Here the CDR3 reads CASQGGYEQYV. The CDR3 DNA reads TGTGCCAGCCAGGGAGGCTACGAGCAGTACGTC.

In this sample, this clonotype turned up a few times. This sequence joins TRBV20-1 and TRBJ2-3, with TRBD2 matching over 10 bases. The CDR3 totals 14 residues. Germline V gene lookup returns CDR1 DFQATT and CDR2 SNEGSKA (reference sequence). V lost 3 bases and J lost 6; bases outside the gene matches: 6. The CDR3 reads CSARDLAGVDTQYF. The CDR3 coding sequence is TGCAGTGCTAGGGACCTAGCGGGAGTTGATACGCAGTATTTT.

The rearrangement links TRBV18 to TRBJ1-1; D uncertain. CDR1 and CDR2 (germline): KGHSH, LQKENI. V lost 5 bases to trimming and J lost 2 bases, with 9 bases between them. This CDR3 is 13 amino acids long. The CDR3 DNA follows: TGTGCCAGCTCATTTGACGTCAACACTGAAGCTTTCTTT. Amino acids: CASSFDVNTEAFF. The complete variable domain, with remaining parts taken from reference TRBV18 and TRBJ1-1, reads NAGVMQNPRHLVRRRGQEARLRCSPMKGHSHVYWYRQLPEEGLKFMVYLQKENIIDESGMPKERFSAEFPKEGPSILRIQQVVRGDSAAYFCASSFDVNTEAFFGQGTRLTVV.

There are a few counts of this clonotype. The rearrangement links TRBV5-5 to TRBJ2-3; 7 bases fit TRBD1. Germline V gene lookup returns CDR1 SGHKS and CDR2 YYEKEE (reference sequence). The CDR3 runs to 14 residues. The V segment lost 1 base and the J segment 3 bases; nucleotides outside the gene matches: 2. CDR3 in DNA: TGTGCCAGCAGCTTGTTACAGGGGACAGATACGCAGTATTTT. Protein: CASSLLQGTDTQYF.

The genes are TRBV29-1 and TRBJ2-7; 7 bases are shared with TRBD1. Germline lookup yields CDR1 SQVTM and CDR2 ANQGSEA. CDR3 length: 16 amino acids. V shed 4 bases and J 1 base; nucleotides not matched to a gene: 13. The CDR3 protein is CSVGGWVNRGSYEQYF. The CDR3 DNA reads as TGCAGCGTTGGAGGTTGGGTTAACAGGGGATCCTACGAGCAGTACTTC.

This chain connects TRBV2 to TRBJ2-7; TRBD1 matches at 9 bases. The germline gives CDR1 SNHLY, CDR2 FYNNEI. The CDR3 has 15 residues. Trimming cost V 6 bases and J 6 bases; bases outside gene matches: 12. CDR3 DNA: TGTGCCAGCAGGGGGGACAGGGAGGATCCTCTCGAGCAGTACTTC. Translating gives CASRGDREDPLEQYF.

This clonotype was observed a handful of times. The chain recombines TRBV5-6 with TRBJ2-7; TRBD1 aligns across 7 bases. This CDR3 is built from 16 residues. CDR1 is SGHDT, CDR2 YYEEEE, per germline. Trimming at V came to 0 bases and at J to 2 bases, leaving 8 bases not matched to a gene. The CDR3 region has the DNA TGTGCCAGCAGCTTGGTCTTGACAGGGATCACCTACGAGCAGTACTTC. This gives the protein CASSLVLTGITYEQYF.

CDR3 DNA: TGTGCCAGCACACCCAAGGCGTCTAGCCGCTACTACGAGCAGTACTTC. It codes for CASTPKASSRYYEQYF. The chain has TRBV27 and TRBJ2-7, with D tentatively TRBD2 (5 bases). Per germline, CDR1 MNHEY and CDR2 SMNVEV (reference sequence). CDR3 length: 16 residues. Trimming removed 7 bases at V and 3 bases at J, with 22 bases between.

The chain couples TRBV20-1 to TRBJ2-1, with 9 bases identical to TRBD2. The CDR3 spans 15 residues. From germline, CDR1 is DFQATT and CDR2 SNEGSKA (reference sequence). V dropped 4 bases and J dropped 2; count of bases not matched to a gene: 6. CDR3 region: CSAKKIAGAYNEQFF. The CDR3 DNA follows: TGCAGTGCTAAGAAAATAGCGGGAGCCTACAATGAGCAGTTCTTC.

The table lists this clonotype with a few counts. The chain joins TRBV7-2 to TRBJ2-7; TRBD2 matches at 10 bases. The length of the CDR3 is 15 residues. CDR1 and CDR2 from the germline V gene are SGHTA and FQGNSA. V lost 3 bases, J lost 1 base, and 3 bases stayed unmatched. CDR3 coding DNA: TGTGCCAGCAGCTTGGGTAGCGGGGGGTCCTACGAGCAGTACTTC. Translation: CASSLGSGGSYEQYF.

This clonotype has a count of ten or more. V and J are TRBV7-9 and TRBJ2-5, with D unresolved. Trimming left V 6 bases short and J 2 bases short, with 7 bases between. The CDR3 length is 12 residues. Germline CDR1 and CDR2: SEHNR and FQNEAQ (reference sequence). As DNA, the CDR3 is TGTGCCAGCAGTAGAATTCAAGAGACCCAGTACTTC. Protein sequence: CASSRIQETQYF.

This chain joins TRBV12-3 or TRBV12-4 and TRBJ2-3; D is undetermined. The CDR3 covers 10 residues. The ends were cut back, 11 bases at V and 5 bases at J, with 8 bases in the middle. CDR3 coding DNA: TGTGCCCTAGTACAAGATACGCAGTATTTT. Protein product: CALVQDTQYF.

About this clonotype itself: One junction end disagrees with the germline gene, perhaps due to a read error. This chain uses TRBV5-1 with TRBJ2-6, with no clear D. The CDR3 length is 14 residues. Germline V lookup: CDR1 SGHRS, CDR2 YFSETQ. CDR3 region: CASSPHAGANVLTF. CDR3 bases: TGCGCGAGCAGCCCCCATGCTGGGGCCAACGTCCTGACTTTC.